This is a list of T cell receptor beta chains from one sample in a study of cytomegalovirus exposure and HLA in healthy donors. Repertoires were generated with immunoSEQ multiplex PCR, while TCRdb's copy carries only in-frame clones and drops some. The data hold some 180,000 clones, with 86% observed a single time. Sequencing input: PBMCs. The receptor set was obtained from a young man in good health and CMV-seropositive. CDR3s include the opening cysteine and the closing phenylalanine or tryptophan. D genes are given only for firm matches. Rows may omit the clone size; those that give it use once, few, many or a size class.

CDR3 | DNA | J | V | size | D | length
CASSSYRDRGRSYTF | TGTGCCAGCAGCTCATACCGGGACAGGGGGCGTTCCTACACCTTC | TRBJ1-2 | TRBV7-6 | NA | TRBD1 | 15
CSVEGGSTDTQYF | TGCAGCGTTGAGGGCGGGTCCACAGATACGCAGTATTTT | TRBJ2-3 | TRBV29-1 | once | NA | 13
CASSHTGGVPGELFF | TGTGCCAGCAGCCACACAGGGGGCGTCCCCGGGGAGCTGTTTTTT | TRBJ2-2 | TRBV7-6 | NA | TRBD1 | 15
CASSYSPGTWGETQYF | TGTGCCAGCAGTTACTCGCCGGGAACATGGGGGGAGACCCAGTACTTC | TRBJ2-5 | TRBV6-6 | NA | NA | 16
CASSPLAGARSGGANVLTF | TGTGCCAGCTCACCGTTGGCAGGGGCCCGTTCTGGTGGGGCCAACGTCCTGACTTTC | TRBJ2-6 | TRBV18 | NA | NA | 19
CASNRDRAYEQYF | TGTGCCAGCAACCGGGACCGGGCCTACGAGCAGTACTTC | TRBJ2-7 | TRBV2 | NA | NA | 13
CASSLLGTSGGATYEQFF | TGTGCCAGCAGTTTATTGGGGACTAGCGGGGGGGCTACATATGAGCAGTTCTTC | TRBJ2-1 | TRBV27 | NA | TRBD2 | 18
CASSLDFTDTQYF | TGTGCCAGCAGCCTCGACTTCACAGATACGCAGTATTTT | TRBJ2-3 | TRBV7-7 | NA | NA | 13
CASKISVGTPQETQYF | TGTGCCAGCAAGATTAGTGTAGGGACACCCCAAGAGACCCAGTACTTC | TRBJ2-5 | TRBV27 | NA | NA | 16
CASSDRGLRYEQYF | TGCGCCAGCAGTGATAGGGGTTTGCGGTACGAGCAGTACTTC | TRBJ2-7 | TRBV10-2 | NA | NA | 14
CASSLRPEGALPYEQYF | TGTGCCAGCAGCTTACGGCCCGAGGGGGCTTTACCCTACGAGCAGTACTTC | TRBJ2-7 | TRBV7-4 | NA | TRBD1 | 17
CASSNRQGWAFF | TGTGCCAGCAGCAACCGACAGGGTTGGGCTTTCTTT | TRBJ1-1 | TRBV11-3 | NA | TRBD1 | 12
CASTPLINEGEQFF | TGCGCCAGCACCCCCCTGATCAACGAGGGTGAGCAGTTCTTC | TRBJ2-1 | TRBV5-1 | once | NA | 14
CASSFDRLAGGDTQYF | TGTGCCAGCAGCTTTGATCGTTTAGCGGGGGGAGATACGCAGTATTTT | TRBJ2-3 | TRBV7-2 | once | TRBD2 | 16
CASSLALASTDTQYF | TGCGCCAGCAGCTTGGCTCTAGCTAGCACAGATACGCAGTATTTT | TRBJ2-3 | TRBV5-1 | NA | NA | 15
CASTTASRDAQPQHF | TGTGCCAGCACCACCGCCTCCAGGGACGCTCAGCCCCAGCATTTT | TRBJ1-5 | TRBV6-6 | NA | NA | 15
CASSSRETHGGNTIYF | TGTGCCAGCAGCTCAAGGGAGACTCACGGGGGAAACACCATATATTTT | TRBJ1-3 | TRBV7-9 | NA | NA | 16
CASSPAVLEADTQYF | TGTGCCAGCAGTCCAGCGGTGCTAGAAGCAGATACGCAGTATTTT | TRBJ2-3 | TRBV7-2 | NA | NA | 15
CASSLVRGLDSYEQYF | TGTGCCAGCAGCTTGGTGAGGGGGCTAGACTCCTACGAGCAGTACTTC | TRBJ2-7 | TRBV5-6 | NA | TRBD1 | 16
CASTTGPNSPLHF | TGTGCCAGCACGACAGGGCCCAATTCACCCCTCCACTTT | TRBJ1-6 | TRBV27 | NA | TRBD1 | 13
CASIRGPGTGQETQYF | TGTGCCAGCATTCGGGGGCCTGGGACAGGGCAAGAGACCCAGTACTTC | TRBJ2-5 | TRBV9 | NA | TRBD1 | 16
CASSQVPRGNTEAFF | TGCGCCAGCAGCCAAGTCCCACGTGGGAACACTGAAGCTTTCTTT | TRBJ1-1 | TRBV4-1 | NA | NA | 15
CASSLRTGRNTIYF | TGTGCCAGCAGCCTTCGGACAGGGAGAAACACCATATATTTT | TRBJ1-3 | TRBV7-2 | NA | TRBD1 | 14
CASSNLRDRADTGELFF | TGTGCCAGCAGTAACCTTCGGGACAGGGCTGACACCGGGGAGCTGTTTTTT | TRBJ2-2 | TRBV2 | once | TRBD1 | 17
CASSFVQRGQDTQYF | TGTGCCAGCAGTTTCGTCCAGCGGGGGCAGGATACGCAGTATTTT | TRBJ2-3 | TRBV28 | NA | TRBD2 | 15
CATSVPGQGQQPQHF | TGTGCCACCAGCGTACCAGGACAGGGTCAGCAGCCCCAGCATTTT | TRBJ1-5 | TRBV15 | NA | TRBD1 | 15
CASGISGQLSYGYTF | TGTGCCAGCGGGATCTCGGGACAGCTCTCCTATGGCTACACCTTC | TRBJ1-2 | TRBV27 | NA | TRBD1 | 15
CASSTSGQEGYGYTF | NA | TRBJ1-2 | TRBV6-1 | NA | NA | 15
CASSYSSSSGNTIYF | TGTGCCAGCAGTTACTCGAGCAGCTCTGGAAACACCATATATTTT | TRBJ1-3 | TRBV6-5 | NA | NA | 15
CASSGQGGYGYTF | TGCGCCAGCAGTGGACAGGGGGGCTATGGCTACACCTTC | TRBJ1-2 | TRBV5-1 | NA | TRBD1 | 13
CASSNPAKDGPGELFF | TGCGCCAGCAGCAATCCAGCCAAGGACGGCCCAGGGGAGCTGTTTTTT | TRBJ2-2 | TRBV4-1 | once | NA | 16
CASSRTSGSSPLYEQYF | TGTGCCAGCAGCCGGACTAGCGGGAGCAGCCCCCTCTACGAGCAGTACTTC | TRBJ2-7 | TRBV4-2 | NA | TRBD2 | 17
CSVMAQGAGELFF | TGCAGCGTCATGGCTCAGGGCGCCGGGGAGCTGTTTTTT | TRBJ2-2 | TRBV29-1 | NA | NA | 13
CASSQDLGNQPQHF | TGCGCCAGCAGCCAAGATTTGGGCAATCAGCCCCAGCATTTT | TRBJ1-5 | TRBV4-3 | NA | NA | 14
CASSQTDSRTDTQYF | TGTGCCAGCAGCCAGACGGACTCCCGCACAGATACGCAGTATTTT | TRBJ2-3 | TRBV4-2 | few | NA | 15
CASSRDSNQPQHF | TGTGCCAGCAGTAGGGATAGCAATCAGCCCCAGCATTTT | TRBJ1-5 | TRBV7-6 | NA | NA | 13
CASSLEGYEQYF | TGTGCCAGCAGCTTGGAGGGATACGAGCAGTACTTC | TRBJ2-7 | TRBV5-4 | once | NA | 12